A single sample is the source of the 9 T cell receptor beta chains below, sequenced in a study of cytomegalovirus exposure and HLA in healthy donors. Primers: 60 Vbeta forward and 13 Jbeta reverse. Data came from immunoSEQ multiplex PCR; TCRdb stores just in-frame clones and leaves some out. The table shows around 90,000 clones, with roughly 85% occurring only once. Sequencing was done on a sample of PBMCs. These receptors came from a man aged 35-49 years in good health and CMV-seropositive.

The rearrangement joins TRBV7-2 to TRBJ1-5, with a weak D call TRBD1 (5 bases). In germline, CDR1 is SGHTA, CDR2 FQGNSA. This CDR3 has 15 amino acids. The V end was cut by 0 bases, the J end by 3 bases, with 9 bases between. The CDR3 coding sequence is TGTGCCAGCAGCTTAGCAGGGGTCGTCAATCAGCCCCAGCATTTT. Translating gives CASSLAGVVNQPQHF.

This chain joins TRBV7-4 and TRBJ2-1, with TRBD2 identical over 9 bases. The CDR3 is 15 amino acids. CDR1 is SGHVT, CDR2 SQSDAQ, per germline. Trimming cost V 4 bases and J 3 bases; bases outside gene matches: 4. The CDR3 sequence is CASSSGLAFYNEQFF. The CDR3 coding sequence is TGTGCCAGCAGCTCGGGACTAGCTTTCTACAATGAGCAGTTCTTC.

The chain couples TRBV19 to TRBJ2-1; the match to TRBD2 covers 7 bases. With 3 bases clipped from V and 7 bases from J, the junction kept 6 bases outside the gene matches. The CDR3 sequence is 14 residues long. Germline-derived CDR1 and CDR2 are LNHDA and SQIVND (reference sequence). The DNA for the CDR3 is TGTGCCAGTAGTATCAGGGTGGGGGGGAATGAGCAGTTCTTC. Translating it yields CASSIRVGGNEQFF.

The V gene is TRBV6-1, the J gene TRBJ1-3; 7 bases match TRBD1. The CDR3 runs to 15 residues. The germline gives CDR1 MNHNS, CDR2 SASEGT. V lost 3 bases to trimming and J lost 0 bases; unmatched junction nucleotides: 2. As DNA, the CDR3 is TGTGCCAGCAGTGAGGACAGGAGCTCTGGAAACACCATATATTTT. Encoded protein: CASSEDRSSGNTIYF.

The V and J genes are TRBV4-1 and TRBJ1-1, with D perhaps TRBD1 (5 bases). The CDR3 length is 16 residues. CDR1 MGHRA and CDR2 YSYEKL come from the germline V gene. Trimming cost V 0 bases and J 6 bases, with 17 bases left between them. In DNA form, the CDR3 reads TGCGCCAGCAGCCAAGATCTCACTGTCAGGGTGTCTGAAGCTTTCTTT. Residues: CASSQDLTVRVSEAFF.

This rearrangement joins TRBV5-5 to TRBJ2-7; 10 bases fit TRBD1. The germline V gene encodes CDR1 SGHKS and CDR2 YYEKEE (reference sequence). The CDR3 totals 14 residues. The trim removed 4 bases at V and 6 bases at J, leaving 7 bases unmatched. The CDR3 protein is CASSVWTGGLEQYF. In DNA, the CDR3 is TGTGCCAGCAGCGTCTGGACAGGGGGGCTCGAGCAGTACTTC.

CDR3 sequence reads: CASSPTPRLVSTDTQYF. CDR3 coding DNA: TGCGCCAGCAGCCCAACCCCCCGGCTAGTAAGCACAGATACGCAGTATTTT. The genes are TRBV4-1 and TRBJ2-3; D gene uncertain. CDR1 is MGHRA, CDR2 YSYEKL, per germline. This CDR3 comprises 17 residues. V lost 4 bases to trimming and J lost 0 bases, with 17 bases between them.

The rearrangement links TRBV5-4 to TRBJ2-1, with 13 bases lining up with TRBD2. V dropped 4 bases and J dropped 6; count of bases not matched to a gene: 19. Per the germline V gene, CDR1 is SGHNT and CDR2 is YYREEE (reference sequence). The CDR3 length is 20 residues. CDR3 DNA sequence: TGTGCCAGCAGCACCCGTGGGGGGGACAGGGGACTAGCGGGAATCAATGAGCAGTTCTTC. It specifies CASSTRGGDRGLAGINEQFF.

The chain recombines TRBV21-1 with TRBJ2-2; the table names TRBD1, a call not compared with the DNA. TRBV21-1 is deemed a pseudogene. CDR3 length: 17 residues. The CDR3 region has the DNA TGTGCCAGCAGCAGTCTATGGGGGACATCGAACACCGGGGAGCTGTTTTTT. Its translation: CASSSLWGTSNTGELFF.